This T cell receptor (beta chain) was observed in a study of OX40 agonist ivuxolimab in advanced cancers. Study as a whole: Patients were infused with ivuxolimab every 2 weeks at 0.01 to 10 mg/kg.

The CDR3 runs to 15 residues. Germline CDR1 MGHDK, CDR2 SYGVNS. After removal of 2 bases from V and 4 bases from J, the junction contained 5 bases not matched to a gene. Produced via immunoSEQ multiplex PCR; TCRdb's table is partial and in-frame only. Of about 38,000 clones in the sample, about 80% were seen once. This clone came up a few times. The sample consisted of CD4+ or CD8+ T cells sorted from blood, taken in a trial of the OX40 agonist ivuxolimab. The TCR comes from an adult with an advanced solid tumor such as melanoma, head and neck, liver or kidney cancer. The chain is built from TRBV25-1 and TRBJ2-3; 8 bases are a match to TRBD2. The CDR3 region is CASSEGTRSADTQYF. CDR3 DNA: TGTGCCAGCAGTGAAGGGACTAGGTCAGCAGATACGCAGTATTTT. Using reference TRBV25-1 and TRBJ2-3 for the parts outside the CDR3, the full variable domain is EADIYQTPRYLVIGTGKKITLECSQTMGHDKMYWYQQDPGMELHLIHYSYGVNSTEKGDLSSESTVSRIRTEHFPLTLESARPSHTSQYLCASSEGTRSADTQYFGPGTRLTVL.